This T cell receptor beta chain was captured in a study of radiotherapy plus CTLA-4 blockade in lung cancer. The repertoire was sequenced with immunoSEQ multiplex PCR; TCRdb's copy has only in-frame clones and lacks some. The sample includes about 43,000 clones, over 60% of them seen just once. Germline assignment: CDR1 MGHRA and CDR2 YSYEKL. Losses at the gene ends were 0 bases for V and 3 bases for J; bases not matched to a gene: 6. CDR3 length equals 16 residues. This clone has a handful of counts. The V gene is TRBV4-1, the J gene TRBJ1-2; 8 positions match TRBD1. The sequenced sample was peripheral blood, obtained from a patient treated with radiotherapy plus ipilimumab. The TCR comes from a human donor with non-small cell lung cancer who had a partial response to radiotherapy plus ipilimumab. The CDR3 DNA sequence: TGCGCCAGCAGCCAAGATTGGTCGGACAGGGACTATGGCTACACCTTC. Its protein product is CASSQDWSDRDYGYTF.